This T cell receptor (beta chain) was retrieved from a study of T-cell reconstitution after alpha-beta-depleted transplantation in children. Study results and caveats: T-cell numbers and diversity, one year after transplant, stemmed largely from T cells that were newly produced. From surviving recipient T cells and thymic progenitors came the high day-60 TCRbeta diversity observed in some patients.

A TCRbeta library incorporating unique molecular identifiers was prepared. TCRdb re-called the PCR reads through MiXCR, storing one row per CDR3 protein. Of nearly 250,000 distinct CDR3 sequences listed, roughly 8% are singletons. Trimming removed 8 bases at V and 2 bases at J, with 9 bases between. This CDR3 has 12 residues. Germline CDR1 reads KGHSH; CDR2 reads LQKENI. This clonotype showed up many times. Its antigen is not identified. The sequence was collected from a male patient under 18 who had a stem cell transplant for acute lymphoblastic leukemia, so the T cells may come from the graft donor. This chain joins TRBV18 and TRBJ2-5; no clear D. The material sequenced was PBMCs, mostly from graft donor cells, taken 180 days after TCRalphabeta/CD19-depleted stem cell transplant. The CDR3 nucleotides read TGTGCCAGCAGCCCCCTTCAAGAGACCCAGTACTTC. This gives the protein CASSPLQETQYF.